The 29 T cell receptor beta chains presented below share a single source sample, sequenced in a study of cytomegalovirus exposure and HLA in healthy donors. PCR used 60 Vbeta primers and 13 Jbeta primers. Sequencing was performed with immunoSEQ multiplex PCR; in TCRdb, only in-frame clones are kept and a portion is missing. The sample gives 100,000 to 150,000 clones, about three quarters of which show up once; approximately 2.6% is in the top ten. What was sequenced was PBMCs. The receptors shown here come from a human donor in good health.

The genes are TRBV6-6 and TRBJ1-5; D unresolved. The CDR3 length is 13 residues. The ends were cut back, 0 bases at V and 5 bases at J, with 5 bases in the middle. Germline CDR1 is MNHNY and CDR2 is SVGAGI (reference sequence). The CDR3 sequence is CASSYSSYQPQHF. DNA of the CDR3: TGTGCCAGCAGTTACTCGAGTTATCAGCCCCAGCATTTT.

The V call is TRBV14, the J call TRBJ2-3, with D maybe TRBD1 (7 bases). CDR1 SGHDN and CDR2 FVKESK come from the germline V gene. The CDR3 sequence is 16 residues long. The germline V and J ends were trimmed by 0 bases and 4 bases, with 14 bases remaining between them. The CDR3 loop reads CASSQDLAGGSDTQYF. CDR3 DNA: TGTGCCAGCAGCCAAGATCTTGCAGGGGGGTCAGATACGCAGTATTTT.

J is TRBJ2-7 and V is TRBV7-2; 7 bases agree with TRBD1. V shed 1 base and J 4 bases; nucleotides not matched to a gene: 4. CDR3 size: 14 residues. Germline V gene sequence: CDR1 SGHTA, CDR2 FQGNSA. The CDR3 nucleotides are TGTGCCAGCAGCTTAGGGACAGGCCGTTACGAGCAGTACTTC. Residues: CASSLGTGRYEQYF.

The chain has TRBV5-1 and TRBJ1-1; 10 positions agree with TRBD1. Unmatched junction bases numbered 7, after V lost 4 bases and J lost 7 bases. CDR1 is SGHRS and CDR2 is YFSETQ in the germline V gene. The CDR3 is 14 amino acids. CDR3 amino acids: CASSPGTGEGEAFF. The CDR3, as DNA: TGCGCCAGCAGCCCCGGGACAGGGGAAGGTGAAGCTTTCTTT.

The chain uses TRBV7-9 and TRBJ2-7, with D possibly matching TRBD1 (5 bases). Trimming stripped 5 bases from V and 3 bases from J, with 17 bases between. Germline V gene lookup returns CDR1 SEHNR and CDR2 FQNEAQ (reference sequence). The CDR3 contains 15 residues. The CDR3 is CASSITGAPGYEQYF. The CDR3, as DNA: TGTGCCAGCAGCATAACTGGGGCCCCAGGCTACGAGCAGTACTTC.

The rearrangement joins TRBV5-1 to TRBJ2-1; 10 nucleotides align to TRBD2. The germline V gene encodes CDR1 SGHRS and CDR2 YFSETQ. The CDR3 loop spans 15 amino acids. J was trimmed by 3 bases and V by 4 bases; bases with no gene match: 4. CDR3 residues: CASSGTSVRYNEQFF. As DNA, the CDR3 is TGCGCCAGCAGCGGGACTAGCGTCCGCTACAATGAGCAGTTCTTC.

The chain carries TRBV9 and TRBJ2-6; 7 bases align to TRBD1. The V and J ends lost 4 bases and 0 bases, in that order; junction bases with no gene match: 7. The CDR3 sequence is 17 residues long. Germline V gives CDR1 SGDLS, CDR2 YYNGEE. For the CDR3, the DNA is TGTGCCAGCAGCCCAAGACAGGGTTACTCTGGGGCCAACGTCCTGACTTTC. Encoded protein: CASSPRQGYSGANVLTF.

The CDR3 DNA reads as TGTGCCAGCAGTCAGACCAGGGGCCACGAGCAGTACTTC. Its translation is CASSQTRGHEQYF. The chain links TRBV6-5 to TRBJ2-7; the D gene is possibly TRBD1 (6 bases). The CDR3 consists of 13 residues. Germline V gene sequence: CDR1 MNHEY, CDR2 SVGAGI. Trimming pared 5 bases from V and 5 bases from J, leaving 13 bases between.

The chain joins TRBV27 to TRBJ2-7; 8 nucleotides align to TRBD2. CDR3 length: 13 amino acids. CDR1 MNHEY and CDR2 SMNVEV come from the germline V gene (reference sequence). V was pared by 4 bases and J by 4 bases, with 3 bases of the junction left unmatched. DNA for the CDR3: TGTGCCAGCAGTTCGTCGGGAGGGTACGAGCAGTACTTC. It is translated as CASSSSGGYEQYF.

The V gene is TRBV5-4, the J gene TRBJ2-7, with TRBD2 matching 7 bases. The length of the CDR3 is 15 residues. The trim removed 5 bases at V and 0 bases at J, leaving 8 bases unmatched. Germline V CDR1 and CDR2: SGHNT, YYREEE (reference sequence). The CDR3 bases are TGTGCCAGCAGAGGTGGGGGAGGGCCCTCCTACGAGCAGTACTTC. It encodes CASRGGGGPSYEQYF.

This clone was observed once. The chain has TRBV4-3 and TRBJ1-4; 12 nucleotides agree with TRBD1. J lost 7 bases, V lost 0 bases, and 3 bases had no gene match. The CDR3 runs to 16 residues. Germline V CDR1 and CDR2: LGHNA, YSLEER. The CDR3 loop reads CASSQDGTGGGEKLFF. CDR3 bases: TGCGCCAGCAGCCAAGACGGGACAGGGGGCGGTGAAAAACTGTTTTTT.

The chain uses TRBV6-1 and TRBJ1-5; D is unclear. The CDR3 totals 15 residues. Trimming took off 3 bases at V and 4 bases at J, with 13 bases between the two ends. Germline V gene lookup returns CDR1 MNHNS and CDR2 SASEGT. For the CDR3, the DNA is TGTGCCAGCAGTGATTGGAGGACTCAGAATCAGCCCCAGCATTTT. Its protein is CASSDWRTQNQPQHF.

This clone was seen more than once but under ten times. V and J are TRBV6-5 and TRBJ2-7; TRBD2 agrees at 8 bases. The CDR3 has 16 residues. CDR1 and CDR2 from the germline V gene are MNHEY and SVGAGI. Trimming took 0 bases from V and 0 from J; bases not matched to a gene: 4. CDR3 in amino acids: CASSYSSGGGSYEQYF. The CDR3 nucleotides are TGTGCCAGCAGTTACTCCTCCGGGGGGGGCTCCTACGAGCAGTACTTC.

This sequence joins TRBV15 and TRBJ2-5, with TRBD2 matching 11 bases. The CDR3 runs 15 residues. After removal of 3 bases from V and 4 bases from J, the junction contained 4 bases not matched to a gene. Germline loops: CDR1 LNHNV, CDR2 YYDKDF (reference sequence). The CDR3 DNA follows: TGTGCCACCAGCAGTAGGCTAGCGGGAGGAGAGACCCAGTACTTC. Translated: CATSSRLAGGETQYF. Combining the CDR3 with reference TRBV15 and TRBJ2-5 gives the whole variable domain DAMVIQNPRYQVTQFGKPVTLSCSQTLNHNVMYWYQQKSSQAPKLLFHYYDKDFNNEADTPDNFQSRRPNTSFCFLDIRSPGLGDTAMYLCATSSRLAGGETQYFGPGTRLLVL.

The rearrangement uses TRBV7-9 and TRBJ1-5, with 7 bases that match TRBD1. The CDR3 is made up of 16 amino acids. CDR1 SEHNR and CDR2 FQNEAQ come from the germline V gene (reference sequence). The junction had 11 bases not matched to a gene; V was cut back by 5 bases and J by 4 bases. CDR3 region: CASSGPGQTANQPQHF. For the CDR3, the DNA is TGTGCCAGCAGCGGCCCGGGACAGACCGCTAATCAGCCCCAGCATTTT.

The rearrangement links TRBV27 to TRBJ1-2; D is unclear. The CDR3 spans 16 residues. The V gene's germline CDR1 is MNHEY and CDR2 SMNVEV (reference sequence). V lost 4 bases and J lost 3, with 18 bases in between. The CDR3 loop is CASSSKSGLTHYGYTF. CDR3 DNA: TGTGCCAGCAGTTCAAAGTCAGGACTGACCCACTATGGCTACACCTTC.

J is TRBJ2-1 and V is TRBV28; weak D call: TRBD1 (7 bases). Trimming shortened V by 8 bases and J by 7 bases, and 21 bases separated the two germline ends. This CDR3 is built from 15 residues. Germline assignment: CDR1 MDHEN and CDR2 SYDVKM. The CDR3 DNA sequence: TGTGCCAGCGGTAAGCGAGGGGGCGCGGGGAATGAGCAGTTCTTC. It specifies CASGKRGGAGNEQFF.

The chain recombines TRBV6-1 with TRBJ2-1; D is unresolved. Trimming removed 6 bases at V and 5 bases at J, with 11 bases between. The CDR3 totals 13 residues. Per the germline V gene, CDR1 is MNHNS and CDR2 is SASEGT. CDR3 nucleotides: TGTGCCAGCAGCGGTTTAACAGACAATGAGCAGTTCTTC. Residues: CASSGLTDNEQFF.

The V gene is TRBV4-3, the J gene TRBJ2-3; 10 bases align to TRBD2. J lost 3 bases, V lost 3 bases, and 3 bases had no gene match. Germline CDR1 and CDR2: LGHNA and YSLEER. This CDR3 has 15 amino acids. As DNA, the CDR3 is TGCGCCAGCAGCCACACTAGCGGGGTTACAGATACGCAGTATTTT. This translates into CASSHTSGVTDTQYF.

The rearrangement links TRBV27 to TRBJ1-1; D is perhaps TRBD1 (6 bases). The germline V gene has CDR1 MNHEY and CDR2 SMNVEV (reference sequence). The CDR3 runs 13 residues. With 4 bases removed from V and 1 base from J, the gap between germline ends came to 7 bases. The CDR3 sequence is CASSWGQNTEAFF. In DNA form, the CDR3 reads TGTGCCAGCAGTTGGGGACAGAACACTGAAGCTTTCTTT.

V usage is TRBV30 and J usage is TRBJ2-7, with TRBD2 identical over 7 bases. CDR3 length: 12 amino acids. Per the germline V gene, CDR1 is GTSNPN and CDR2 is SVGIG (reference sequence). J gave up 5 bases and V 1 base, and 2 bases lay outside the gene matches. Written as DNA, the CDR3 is TGTGCCTGGAGTGGGGGGGGTCACGAGCAGTACTTC. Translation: CAWSGGGHEQYF.

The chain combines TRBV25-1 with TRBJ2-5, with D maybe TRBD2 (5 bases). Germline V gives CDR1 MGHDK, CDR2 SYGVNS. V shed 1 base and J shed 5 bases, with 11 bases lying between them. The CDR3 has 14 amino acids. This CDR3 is CASSELEVGETQYF. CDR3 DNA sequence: TGTGCCAGCAGTGAATTGGAGGTGGGGGAGACCCAGTACTTC. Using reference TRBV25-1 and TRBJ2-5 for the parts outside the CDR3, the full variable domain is EADIYQTPRYLVIGTGKKITLECSQTMGHDKMYWYQQDPGMELHLIHYSYGVNSTEKGDLSSESTVSRIRTEHFPLTLESARPSHTSQYLCASSELEVGETQYFGPGTRLLVL.

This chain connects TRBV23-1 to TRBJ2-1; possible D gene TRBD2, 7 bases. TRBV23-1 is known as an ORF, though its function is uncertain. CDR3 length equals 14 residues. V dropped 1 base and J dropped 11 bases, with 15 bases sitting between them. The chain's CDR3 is CASSQLRGHCKQFF. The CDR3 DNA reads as TGCGCCAGCAGTCAATTGCGGGGGCATTGTAAGCAGTTCTTC.

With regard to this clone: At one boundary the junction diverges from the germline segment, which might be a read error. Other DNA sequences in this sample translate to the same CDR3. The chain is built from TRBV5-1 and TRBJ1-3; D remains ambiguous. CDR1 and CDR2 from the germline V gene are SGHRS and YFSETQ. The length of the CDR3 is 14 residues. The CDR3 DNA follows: TGCGCCAGCAGTGAAGTTCAGGCGGGAAACATCATATACTTT. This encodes CASSEVQAGNIIYF.

The CDR3 DNA sequence: TGTGCCAGCAGCCAAGGACAGTGGGAGGGCTACACCTTC. Amino acid sequence: CASSQGQWEGYTF. J is TRBJ1-2 and V is TRBV7-8; perhaps TRBD1 as D (6 bases). Germline CDR1 SGHVS, CDR2 FQNEAQ. CDR3 length: 13 amino acids. V was shortened by 5 bases and J by 8 bases, with 15 bases between the two germline ends. Variable domain in full (rest from reference TRBV7-8 and TRBJ1-2): GAGVSQSPRYKVAKRGQDVALRCDPISGHVSLFWYQQALGQGPEFLTYFQNEAQLDKSGLPSDRFFAERPEGSVSTLKIQRTQQEDSAVYLCASSQGQWEGYTFGSGTRLTVV.

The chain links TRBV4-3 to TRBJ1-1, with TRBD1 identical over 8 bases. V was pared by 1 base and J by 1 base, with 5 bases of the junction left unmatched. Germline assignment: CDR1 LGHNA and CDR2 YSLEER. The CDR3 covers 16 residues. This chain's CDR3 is CASSQARTGRNTEAFF. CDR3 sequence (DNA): TGCGCCAGCAGCCAAGCTCGGACAGGGAGGAACACTGAAGCTTTCTTT.

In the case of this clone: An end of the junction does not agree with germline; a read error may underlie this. CDR3 loop: CASSPTGRFNYGCTF. Here the CDR3 DNA reads TGTGCCAGCAGCCCAACAGGGCGATTTAACTATGGCTGCACCTTC. The V and J genes are TRBV27 and TRBJ1-2; a weak D match, TRBD1 (6 bases). The CDR3 contains 15 residues. Germline assignment: CDR1 MNHEY and CDR2 SMNVEV (reference sequence).

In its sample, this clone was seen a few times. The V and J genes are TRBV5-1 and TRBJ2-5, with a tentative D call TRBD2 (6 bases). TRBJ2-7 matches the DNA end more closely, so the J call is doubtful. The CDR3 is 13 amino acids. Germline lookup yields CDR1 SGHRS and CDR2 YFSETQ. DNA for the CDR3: TGCGCCAGCAGCACCAGCGGGCCCTACGAGCAGTACTTC. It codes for CASSTSGPYEQYF.

The CDR3 spells CASSQESSTNEKLFF. The CDR3 DNA reads as TGTGCCAGCAGCCAAGAGTCTTCAACTAATGAAAAACTGTTTTTT. The V and J genes are TRBV4-2 and TRBJ1-4; D call uncertain. Trimming took off 0 bases at V and 0 bases at J, with 5 bases between the two ends. This CDR3 comprises 15 residues. Germline-derived CDR1 and CDR2 are LGHNA and YNFKEQ.